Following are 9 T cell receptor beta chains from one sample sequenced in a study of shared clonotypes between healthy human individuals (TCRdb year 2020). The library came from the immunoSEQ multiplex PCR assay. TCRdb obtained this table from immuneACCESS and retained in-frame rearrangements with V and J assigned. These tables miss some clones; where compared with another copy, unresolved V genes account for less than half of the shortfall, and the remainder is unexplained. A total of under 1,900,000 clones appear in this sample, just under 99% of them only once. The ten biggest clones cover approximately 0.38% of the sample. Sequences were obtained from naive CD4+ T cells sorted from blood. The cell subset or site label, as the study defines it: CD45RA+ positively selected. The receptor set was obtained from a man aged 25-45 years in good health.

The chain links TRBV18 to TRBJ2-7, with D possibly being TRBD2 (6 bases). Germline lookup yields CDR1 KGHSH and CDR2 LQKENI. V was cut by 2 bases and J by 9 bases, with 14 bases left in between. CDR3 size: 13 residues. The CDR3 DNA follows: TGTGCCAGCTCACCAAGGCGCAGGGAGGTGCAGTACTTC. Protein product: CASSPRRREVQYF.

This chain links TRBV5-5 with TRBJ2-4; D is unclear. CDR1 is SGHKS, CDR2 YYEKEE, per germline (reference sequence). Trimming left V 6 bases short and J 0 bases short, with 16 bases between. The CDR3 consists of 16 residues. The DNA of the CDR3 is TGTGCCAGCACCCCCCCGGTCGGCCTAGCCAAAAACATTCAGTACTTC. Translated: CASTPPVGLAKNIQYF.

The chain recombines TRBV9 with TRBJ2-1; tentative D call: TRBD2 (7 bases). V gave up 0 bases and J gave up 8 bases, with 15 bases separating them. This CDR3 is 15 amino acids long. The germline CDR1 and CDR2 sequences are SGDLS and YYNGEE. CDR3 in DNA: TGTGCCAGCAGCGTAGAAGGGGGAGGGCCTCATGAGCAGTTCTTC. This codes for CASSVEGGGPHEQFF.

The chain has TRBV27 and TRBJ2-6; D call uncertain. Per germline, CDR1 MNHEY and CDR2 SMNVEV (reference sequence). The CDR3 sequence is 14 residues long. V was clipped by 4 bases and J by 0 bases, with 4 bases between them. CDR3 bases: TGTGCCAGCAGTTCCATCTCTGGGGCCAACGTCCTGACTTTC. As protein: CASSSISGANVLTF.

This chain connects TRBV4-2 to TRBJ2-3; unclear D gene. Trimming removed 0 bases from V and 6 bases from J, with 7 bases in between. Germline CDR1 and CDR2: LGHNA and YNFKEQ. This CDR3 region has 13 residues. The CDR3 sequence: CASSQDLGDTQYF. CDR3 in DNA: TGTGCCAGCAGCCAAGATTTGGGGGATACGCAGTATTTT.

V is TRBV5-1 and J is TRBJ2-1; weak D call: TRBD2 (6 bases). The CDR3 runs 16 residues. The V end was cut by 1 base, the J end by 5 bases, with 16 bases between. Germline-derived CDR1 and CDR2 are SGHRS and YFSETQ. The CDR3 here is CASSLRTGAHDNEQFF. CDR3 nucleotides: TGCGCCAGCAGCTTGAGGACGGGAGCTCACGACAATGAGCAGTTCTTC.

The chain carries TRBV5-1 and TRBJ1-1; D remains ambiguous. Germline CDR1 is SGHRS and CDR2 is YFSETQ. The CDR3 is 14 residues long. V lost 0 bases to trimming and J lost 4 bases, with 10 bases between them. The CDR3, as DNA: TGCGCCAGCAGCTTGGAAGTTGTCGGCACTGAAGCTTTCTTT. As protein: CASSLEVVGTEAFF.

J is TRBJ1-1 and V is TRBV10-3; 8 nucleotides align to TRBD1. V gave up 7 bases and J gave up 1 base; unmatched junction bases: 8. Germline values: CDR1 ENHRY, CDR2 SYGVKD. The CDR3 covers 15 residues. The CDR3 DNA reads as TGTGCCATCACGTCCGGACAGGGATCGAACACTGAAGCTTTCTTT. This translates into CAITSGQGSNTEAFF.

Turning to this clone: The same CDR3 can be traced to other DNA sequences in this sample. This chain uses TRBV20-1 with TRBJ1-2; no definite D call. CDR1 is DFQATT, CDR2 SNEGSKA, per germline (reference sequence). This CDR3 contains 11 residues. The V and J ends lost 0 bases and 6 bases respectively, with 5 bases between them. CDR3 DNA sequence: TGCAGTGCTAGAGATCTGAATGGCTACACCTTC. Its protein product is CSARDLNGYTF.